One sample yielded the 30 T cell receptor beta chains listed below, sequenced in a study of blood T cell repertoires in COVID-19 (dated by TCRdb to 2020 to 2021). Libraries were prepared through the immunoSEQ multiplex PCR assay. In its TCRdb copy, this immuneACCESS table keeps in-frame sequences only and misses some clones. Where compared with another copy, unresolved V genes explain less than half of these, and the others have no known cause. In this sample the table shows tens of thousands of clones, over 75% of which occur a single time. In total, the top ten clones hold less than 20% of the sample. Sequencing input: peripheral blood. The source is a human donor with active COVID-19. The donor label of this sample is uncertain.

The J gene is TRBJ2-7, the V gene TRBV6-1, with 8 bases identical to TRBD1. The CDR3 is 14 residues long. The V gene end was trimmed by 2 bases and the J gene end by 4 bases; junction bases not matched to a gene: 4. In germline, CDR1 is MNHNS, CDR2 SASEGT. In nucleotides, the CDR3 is TGTGCCAGCAGTGAAACGGACAGGGTTTACGAGCAGTACTTC. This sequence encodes CASSETDRVYEQYF.

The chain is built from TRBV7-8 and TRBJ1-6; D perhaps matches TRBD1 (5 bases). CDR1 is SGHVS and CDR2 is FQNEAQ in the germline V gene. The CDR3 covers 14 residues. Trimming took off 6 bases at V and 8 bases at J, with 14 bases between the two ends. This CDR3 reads CASSPGILDSPLHF. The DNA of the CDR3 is TGTGCCAGCAGTCCAGGGATCCTAGATTCACCCCTCCACTTT.

In DNA form, the CDR3 reads TGTGCCAGCAGGCCGGGACAGGGCCTAGTTGGGGGCTATGGCTACACCTTC. It is translated as CASRPGQGLVGGYGYTF. The chain combines TRBV2 with TRBJ1-2; 9 bases map to TRBD1. V was clipped by 6 bases and J by 4 bases; unmatched bases: 15. The CDR3 sequence is 17 residues long. From germline, CDR1 is SNHLY and CDR2 FYNNEI.

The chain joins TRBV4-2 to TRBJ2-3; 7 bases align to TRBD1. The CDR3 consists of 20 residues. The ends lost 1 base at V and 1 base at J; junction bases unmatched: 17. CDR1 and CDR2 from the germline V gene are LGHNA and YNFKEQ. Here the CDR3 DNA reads TGTGCCAGCAGCCAAGCTATGGGACAGAGGATCCGAGTGGGCACAGATACGCAGTATTTT. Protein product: CASSQAMGQRIRVGTDTQYF.

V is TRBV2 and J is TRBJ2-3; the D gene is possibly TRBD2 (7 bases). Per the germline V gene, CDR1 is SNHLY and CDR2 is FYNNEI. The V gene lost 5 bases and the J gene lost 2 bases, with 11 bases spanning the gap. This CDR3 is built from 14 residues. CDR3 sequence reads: CASSRGGNTDTQYF. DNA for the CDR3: TGTGCCAGCAGTAGGGGGGGTAACACAGATACGCAGTATTTT.

As DNA, the CDR3 is TGTGCCAGCAGCTTAGAGGCGATTAGCTCCTATAATTCACCCCTCCACTTT. It codes for CASSLEAISSYNSPLHF. The V call is TRBV5-5, the J call TRBJ1-6; D gene uncertain. The V gene's germline CDR1 is SGHKS and CDR2 YYEKEE (reference sequence). V shed 2 bases and J shed 0 bases, with 12 bases lying between them. CDR3 length: 17 residues.

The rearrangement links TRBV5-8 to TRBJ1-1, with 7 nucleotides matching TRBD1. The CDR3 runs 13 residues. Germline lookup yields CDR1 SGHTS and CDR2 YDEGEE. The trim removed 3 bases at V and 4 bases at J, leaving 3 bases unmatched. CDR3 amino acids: CASSSDRSTEAFF. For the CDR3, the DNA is TGTGCCAGCAGCTCGGACAGGAGCACTGAAGCTTTCTTT.

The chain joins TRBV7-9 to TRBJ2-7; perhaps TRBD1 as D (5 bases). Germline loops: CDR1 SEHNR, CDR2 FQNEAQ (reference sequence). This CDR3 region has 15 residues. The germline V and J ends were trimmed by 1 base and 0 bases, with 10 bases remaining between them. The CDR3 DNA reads TGTGCCAGCAGCTTAGTTATCCAGGGCTCCTACGAGCAGTACTTC. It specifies CASSLVIQGSYEQYF.

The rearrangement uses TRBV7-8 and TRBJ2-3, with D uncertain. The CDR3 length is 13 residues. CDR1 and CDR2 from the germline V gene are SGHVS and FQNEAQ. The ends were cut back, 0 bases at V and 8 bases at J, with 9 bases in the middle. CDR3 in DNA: TGTGCCAGCAGCTTAGCGCCCGTCGGTACGCAGTATTTT. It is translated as CASSLAPVGTQYF.

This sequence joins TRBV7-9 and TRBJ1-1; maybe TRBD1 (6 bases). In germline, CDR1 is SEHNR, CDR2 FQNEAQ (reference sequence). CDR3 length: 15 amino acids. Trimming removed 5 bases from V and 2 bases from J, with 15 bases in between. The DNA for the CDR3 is TGTGCCAGCAGCCTTGGACAGAACCTTAACACTGAAGCTTTCTTT. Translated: CASSLGQNLNTEAFF.

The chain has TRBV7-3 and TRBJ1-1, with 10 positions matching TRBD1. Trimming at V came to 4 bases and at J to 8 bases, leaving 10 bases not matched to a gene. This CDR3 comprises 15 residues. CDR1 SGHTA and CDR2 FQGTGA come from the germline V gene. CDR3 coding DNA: TGTGCCAGCAGCTCACAACCGACAGGGGGCGCGGAAGCTTTCTTT. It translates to CASSSQPTGGAEAFF.

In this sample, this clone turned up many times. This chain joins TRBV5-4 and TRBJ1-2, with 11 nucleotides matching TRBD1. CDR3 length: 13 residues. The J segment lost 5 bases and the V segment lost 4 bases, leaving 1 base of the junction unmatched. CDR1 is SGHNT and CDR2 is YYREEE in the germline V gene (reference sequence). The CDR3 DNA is TGTGCCAGCAGCGGGGACAGGGGGTATGGCTACACCTTC. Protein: CASSGDRGYGYTF.

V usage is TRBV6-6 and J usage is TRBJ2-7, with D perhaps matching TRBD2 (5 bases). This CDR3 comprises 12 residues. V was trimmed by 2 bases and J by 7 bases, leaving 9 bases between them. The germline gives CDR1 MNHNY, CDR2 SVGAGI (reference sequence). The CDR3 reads CASSYDRGEQYF. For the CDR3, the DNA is TGTGCCAGCAGTTACGACCGAGGGGAGCAGTACTTC.

The CDR3 sequence: CASSYARTSADEQFF. In DNA, the CDR3 is TGTGCCAGCAGCTATGCGCGTACTAGCGCCGATGAGCAGTTCTTC. The chain joins TRBV11-3 to TRBJ2-1; 7 bases are a match to TRBD2. Trimming took 4 bases from V and 8 from J; bases not matched to a gene: 11. Germline V gives CDR1 SGHNT, CDR2 YENEEA. This CDR3 is built from 15 residues.

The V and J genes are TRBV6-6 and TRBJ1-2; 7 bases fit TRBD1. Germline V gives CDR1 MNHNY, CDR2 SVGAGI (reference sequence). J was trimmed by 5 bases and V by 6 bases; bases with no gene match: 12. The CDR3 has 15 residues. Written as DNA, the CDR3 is TGTGCCAGCAGACTAGACAGGGCAGGCGTTTATGGCTACACCTTC. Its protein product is CASRLDRAGVYGYTF.

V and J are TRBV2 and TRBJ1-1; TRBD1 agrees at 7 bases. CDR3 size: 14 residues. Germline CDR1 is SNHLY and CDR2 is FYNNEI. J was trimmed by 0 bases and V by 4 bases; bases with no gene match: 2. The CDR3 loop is CASSATGLNTEAFF. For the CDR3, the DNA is TGTGCCAGCAGTGCGACAGGGCTGAACACTGAAGCTTTCTTT.

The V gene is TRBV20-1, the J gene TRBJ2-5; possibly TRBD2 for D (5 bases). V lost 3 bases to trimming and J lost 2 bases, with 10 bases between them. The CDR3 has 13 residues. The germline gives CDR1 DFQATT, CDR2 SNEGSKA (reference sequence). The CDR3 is CSASTGIQETQYF. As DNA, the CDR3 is TGCAGTGCTAGTACCGGGATACAAGAGACCCAGTACTTC.

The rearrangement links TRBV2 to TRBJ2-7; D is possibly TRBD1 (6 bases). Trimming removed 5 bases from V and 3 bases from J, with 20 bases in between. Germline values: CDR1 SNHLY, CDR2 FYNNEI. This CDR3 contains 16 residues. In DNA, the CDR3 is TGTGCCAGCAGTCAACTAAGGGTGGGGGCGAACTACGAGCAGTACTTC. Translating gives CASSQLRVGANYEQYF. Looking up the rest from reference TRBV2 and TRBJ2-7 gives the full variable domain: EPEVTQTPSHQVTQMGQEVILRCVPISNHLYFYWYRQILGQKVEFLVSFYNNEISEKSEIFDDQFSVERPDGSNFTLKIRSTKLEDSAMYFCASSQLRVGANYEQYFGPGTRLTVT.

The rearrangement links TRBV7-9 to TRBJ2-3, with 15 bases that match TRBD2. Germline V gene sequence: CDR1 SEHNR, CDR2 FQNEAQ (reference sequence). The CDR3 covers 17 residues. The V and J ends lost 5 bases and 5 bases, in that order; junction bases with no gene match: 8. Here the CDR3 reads CASSRWTSGGAIDTQYF. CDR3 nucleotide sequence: TGTGCCAGCAGCCGATGGACTAGCGGGGGGGCGATAGATACGCAGTATTTT.

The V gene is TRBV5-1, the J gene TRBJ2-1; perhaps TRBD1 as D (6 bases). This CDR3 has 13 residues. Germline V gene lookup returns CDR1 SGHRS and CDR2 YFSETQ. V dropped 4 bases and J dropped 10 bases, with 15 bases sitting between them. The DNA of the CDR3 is TGCGCCAGCAGCGGATCACAGGGCTGGGAGCAGTTCTTC. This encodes CASSGSQGWEQFF.

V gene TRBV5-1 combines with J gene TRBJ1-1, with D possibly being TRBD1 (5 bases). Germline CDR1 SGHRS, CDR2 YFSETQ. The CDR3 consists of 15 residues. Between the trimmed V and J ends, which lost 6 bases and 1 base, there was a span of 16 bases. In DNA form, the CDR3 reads TGCGCCAGCAATATGCCGGGACTCTCGAACACTGAAGCTTTCTTT. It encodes CASNMPGLSNTEAFF.

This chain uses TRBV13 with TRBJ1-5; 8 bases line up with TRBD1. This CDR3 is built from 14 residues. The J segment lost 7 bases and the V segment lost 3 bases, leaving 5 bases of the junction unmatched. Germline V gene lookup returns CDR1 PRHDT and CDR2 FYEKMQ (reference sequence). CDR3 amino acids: CASSLGQAGQPQHF. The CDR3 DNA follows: TGTGCCAGCAGCTTGGGACAGGCCGGCCAGCCCCAGCATTTT.

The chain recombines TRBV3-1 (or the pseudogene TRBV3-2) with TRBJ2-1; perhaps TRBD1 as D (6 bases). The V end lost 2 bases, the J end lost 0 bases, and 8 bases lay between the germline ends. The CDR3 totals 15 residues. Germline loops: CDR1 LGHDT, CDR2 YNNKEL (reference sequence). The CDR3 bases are TGTGCCAGCAGCCAACGGGACAACTCCTACAATGAGCAGTTCTTC. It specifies CASSQRDNSYNEQFF.

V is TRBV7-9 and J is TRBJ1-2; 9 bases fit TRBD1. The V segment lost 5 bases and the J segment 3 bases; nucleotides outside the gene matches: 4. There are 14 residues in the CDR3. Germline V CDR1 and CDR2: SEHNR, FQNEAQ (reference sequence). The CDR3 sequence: CASSPGQGYYGYTF. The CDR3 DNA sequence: TGTGCCAGCAGCCCGGGACAGGGTTACTATGGCTACACCTTC.

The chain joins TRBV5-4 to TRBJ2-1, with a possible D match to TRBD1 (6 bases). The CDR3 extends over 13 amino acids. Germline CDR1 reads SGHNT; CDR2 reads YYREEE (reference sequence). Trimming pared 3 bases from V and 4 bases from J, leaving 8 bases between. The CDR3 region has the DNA TGTGCCAGCAGCTCACAGGGTTACAATGAGCAGTTCTTC. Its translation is CASSSQGYNEQFF.

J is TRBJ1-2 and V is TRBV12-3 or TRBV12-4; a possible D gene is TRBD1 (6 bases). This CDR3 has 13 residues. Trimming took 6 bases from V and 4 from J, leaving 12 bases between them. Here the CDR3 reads CASSPQGSYGYTF. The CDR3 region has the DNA TGTGCCAGCAGCCCACAGGGCTCCTATGGCTACACCTTC.

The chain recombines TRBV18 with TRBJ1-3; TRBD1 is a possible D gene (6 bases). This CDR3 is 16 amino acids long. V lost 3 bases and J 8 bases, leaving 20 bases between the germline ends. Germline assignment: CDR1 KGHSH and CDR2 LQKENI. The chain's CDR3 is CASSPPGGTSVHTIYF. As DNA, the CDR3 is TGTGCCAGCTCACCCCCGGGGGGGACATCCGTACACACCATATATTTT.

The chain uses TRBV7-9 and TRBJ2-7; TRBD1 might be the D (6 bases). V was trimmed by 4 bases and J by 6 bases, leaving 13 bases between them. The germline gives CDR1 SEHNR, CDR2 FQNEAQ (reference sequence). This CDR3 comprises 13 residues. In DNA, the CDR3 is TGTGCCAGCAGCTCCTTAACAGGGTCCGAGCAGTACTTC. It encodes CASSSLTGSEQYF.

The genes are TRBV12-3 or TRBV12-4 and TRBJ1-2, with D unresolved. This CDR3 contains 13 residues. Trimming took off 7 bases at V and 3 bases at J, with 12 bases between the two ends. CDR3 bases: TGTGCCAGCACCAAACAGAGGGACTATGGCTACACCTTC. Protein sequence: CASTKQRDYGYTF.

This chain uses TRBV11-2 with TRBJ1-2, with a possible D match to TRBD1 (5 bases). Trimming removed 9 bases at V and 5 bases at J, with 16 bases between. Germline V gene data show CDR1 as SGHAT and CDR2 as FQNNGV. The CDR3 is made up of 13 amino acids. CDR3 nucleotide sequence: TGTGCCAGGGGGACCCGGGAGGTATATGGCTACACCTTC. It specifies CARGTREVYGYTF.